The T cell receptor beta chain described here comes from a study of identical twins (dated by TCRdb to the mid-2010s). Background for the entire study: To test whether fetal clonotypes persist, the study used deep sequencing on TCR alpha and beta repertoires from monozygotic twins, unrelated adults of various ages, and cord blood. To rule out contamination, replicate twin experiments were performed at different times with different library preparation protocols.

As for this clonotype: Its antigen target is currently unknown. Base qualities are not provided; no much larger clone lies one nucleotide away.

Every donor was a healthy Caucasian. Three pairs of female monozygotic twins, all aged 18 to 29 years, were included in the twin cohort. Peripheral blood mononuclear cells were used as the source from which RNA for TCR libraries was isolated. Preparation of the library involved 5' RACE. Sequencing relied on an Illumina HiSeq 2000. Template switching introduced a universal primer binding site; the final cDNA contained a unique molecular identifier, enabling accurate counting of TCR cDNA molecules. First-strand cDNA for TCR alpha and beta chains was synthesized from specific primers in the conserved constant-segment region. To control for contamination, each cDNA library was double barcoded with a SMART-Mk sample barcode plus Illumina barcodes. TruSeq adapter sequences along with Illumina sample barcodes were introduced in two successive PCR steps. The TCR alpha and beta cDNA libraries were sequenced on the Illumina HiSeq platform using custom primers. As for the authors' bioinformatics: Unique molecular identifiers were extracted from raw reads with MiGEC, and CDR3 positions were determined with MiXCR. Recombination models were inferred per individual with the repgenHMM and IGoR tools using an EM algorithm. The tcR package in R was used for shared clonotype analysis, with sharing normalized by the product of cloneset sizes. To study raw recombination without the effects of thymic and clonal selection, out-of-frame nonproductive sequences were analyzed. TCRdb trimmed public reads at Q25 via fastp, called clones via MiXCR and kept in-frame beta chains. When rows share a CDR3 protein, they turn into one entry using the most common DNA and genes. Clone size and V and J calls follow TCRdb, not the original study. In all, the sample holds over 550,000 distinct CDR3 sequences, and about 7.1% of those were seen once. The top ten clonotypes cover over 1.5% of the sample.

Broader findings and caveats from the paper: Because the same donors could not be followed over many years, the conclusions relied on cross-sectional statistical analysis. Excess twin sharing in beta out-of-frame sequences was weaker because fewer shared sequences lowered the signal-to-noise ratio. Abundant cord blood beta clonotypes had fewer insertions, young adult naive repertoires showed a similar but weaker trend, and memory repertoires showed no such trend. Compared with coincidental sharing between unrelated individuals, an excess of low generation-probability sequences was observed among out-of-frame TCR alpha sequences shared between twins. Out-of-frame TCR alpha sharing in monozygotic twins was systematically underestimated by recombination models, whereas sharing between unrelated individuals was in agreement with the recombination models. Invariant T cells such as MAIT and iNKT could partly confound zero-insertion analyses, though diverse VJ usage argued against this for most clonotypes.

Counted from cysteine to phenylalanine, this CDR3 has 17 amino acids. CDR3 DNA is the only sequence kept; it has 51 bases, read in frame from the first base. The trim is 0 bases for V and 0 bases for J, with a gap of 14 bases between the germline ends. CDR1 MGHRA and CDR2 YSYEKL are derived from the germline V gene. The sample was also reused in another study, on yellow fever vaccine responses in identical twins. As described in the second report: According to the authors, in identical twins the way T cells responded to vaccination appeared partly convergent and partly personalized. In identical twins, the study followed T cell clones that responded to the vaccine with precision.

The sample was PBMCs. This receptor was identified in a woman in her late teens or twenties in good health. This chain is built from TRBV4-1 and TRBJ1-2; 5 matching bases give a weak D call of TRBD1. The DNA sequence is as follows: TGCGCCAGCAGCCAAGATAACAGGCCATACTCTAACTATGGCTACACCTTC. Its protein product is CASSQDNRPYSNYGYTF.